This T cell receptor (beta chain) was obtained from a study of blood T cell repertoires in COVID-19. Original data processing: Reference gene primers were amplified, and this amplification served to estimate nucleated cell counts. Using immunoSEQ multiplex PCR, the repertoire was profiled, and TCRdb retains in-frame clones only, with some absent. V, J and clone size were drawn from that table, and D and trimming were deduced from the DNA. The repertoire consists of more than 65,000 clones, with more than 65% occurring once and the leading ten covering around 10%. This clone has only a few counts. Germline V lookup: CDR1 MNHNY, CDR2 SVGAGI (reference sequence). The J segment lost 9 bases and the V segment lost 7 bases, leaving 14 bases of the junction unmatched. The CDR3 runs to 15 residues.

The rearrangement uses TRBV6-6 and TRBJ2-2; 7 nucleotides align to TRBD2. Sequencing was done on a sample of peripheral blood. The sequence derives from a woman aged 50 to 60 with acute or convalescent COVID-19. CDR3 region: CASNGLADRGWELFF. The CDR3 DNA follows: TGTGCCAGCAATGGCCTAGCGGACCGAGGATGGGAGCTGTTTTTT.